This T cell receptor beta chain was recorded in a study of blood T cell repertoires in COVID-19. This clone was observed a handful of times. Libraries were prepared by immunoSEQ multiplex PCR; TCRdb keeps only in-frame clonotypes and omits some of them. This sample has hundreds of thousands of clones, with 90% found just once. CDR3 size: 15 residues. CDR1 GTSNPN and CDR2 SVGIG come from the germline V gene (reference sequence). V was shortened by 1 base and J by 2 bases, with 14 bases between the two germline ends. The receptor comes from a woman aged 18-29 years with acute COVID-19. Sequencing was done on a sample of PBMCs or T cells enriched from blood (not recorded which). This chain connects TRBV30 to TRBJ1-2; D is perhaps TRBD1 (5 bases). CDR3 amino acids: CAWSAAGPINYGYTF. The CDR3 region has the DNA TGTGCCTGGAGTGCAGCGGGGCCGATCAACTATGGCTACACCTTC.